The following is a T cell receptor (beta chain) sequence with its context. Its antigen is not identified. These data originate in a study of CD4+ T cells in melanoma. Study conclusions and caveats: Diverse differentiation states were reported for melanoma neoantigen-specific CD4+ T cells. A reported correlation linked neoantigen-specific CD4+ T cells to CD8+, macrophage and B cell function.

Measured with immunoSEQ multiplex PCR; TCRdb has only the in-frame clones, and not every one. Of some 150,000 clones detected, nearly 95% appear once; the ten largest clones hold less than 2%. V lost 4 bases and J lost 4; bases outside the gene matches: 8. This CDR3 comprises 15 residues. From germline, CDR1 is SGHRS and CDR2 YFSETQ. V gene TRBV5-1 combines with J gene TRBJ1-5; 7 nucleotides match TRBD1. The TCR was taken from a human donor with melanoma. The CDR3 nucleotides are TGCGCCAGCAGCGTATCCGGGACAGCAAATCAGCCCCAGCATTTT. Its translation is CASSVSGTANQPQHF.